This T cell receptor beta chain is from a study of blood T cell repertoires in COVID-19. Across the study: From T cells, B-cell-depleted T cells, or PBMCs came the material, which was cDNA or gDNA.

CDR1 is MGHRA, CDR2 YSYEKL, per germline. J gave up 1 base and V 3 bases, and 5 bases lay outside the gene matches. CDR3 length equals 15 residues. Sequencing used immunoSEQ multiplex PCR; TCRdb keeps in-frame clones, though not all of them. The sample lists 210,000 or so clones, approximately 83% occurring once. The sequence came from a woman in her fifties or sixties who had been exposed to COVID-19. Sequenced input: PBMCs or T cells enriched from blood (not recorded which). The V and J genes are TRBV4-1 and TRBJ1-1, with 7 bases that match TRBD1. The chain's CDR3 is CASSQTTGQNTEAFF. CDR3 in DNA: TGCGCCAGCAGCCAGACGACAGGGCAGAACACTGAAGCTTTCTTT.